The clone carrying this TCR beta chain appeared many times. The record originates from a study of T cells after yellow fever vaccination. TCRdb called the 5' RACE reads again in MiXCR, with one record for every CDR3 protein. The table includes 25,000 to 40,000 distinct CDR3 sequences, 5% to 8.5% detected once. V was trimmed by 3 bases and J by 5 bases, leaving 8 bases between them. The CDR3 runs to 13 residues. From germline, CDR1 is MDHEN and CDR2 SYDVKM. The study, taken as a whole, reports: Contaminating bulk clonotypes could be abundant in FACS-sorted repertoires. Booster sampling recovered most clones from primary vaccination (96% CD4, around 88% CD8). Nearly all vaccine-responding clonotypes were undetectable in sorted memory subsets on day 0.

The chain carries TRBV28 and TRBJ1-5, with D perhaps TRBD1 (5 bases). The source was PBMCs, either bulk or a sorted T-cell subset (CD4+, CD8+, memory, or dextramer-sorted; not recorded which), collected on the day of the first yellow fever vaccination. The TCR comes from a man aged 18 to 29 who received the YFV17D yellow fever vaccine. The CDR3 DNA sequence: TGTGCCAGCAGTTTGGCAGGGCATCAGCCCCAGCATTTT. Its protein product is CASSLAGHQPQHF.